Below are 17 T cell receptor beta chains sequenced from a single sample in a study of T cell responses to AZD1222 COVID-19 vaccine. Sequencing was performed with immunoSEQ multiplex PCR; in TCRdb, only in-frame clones are kept and a portion is missing. The sample lists just over 60,000 clones, 76% occurring once. Sample: peripheral blood, taken on day 0 of AZD1222 vaccination. The source of these receptors is an adult in good health.

Comment on this clone: No DNA is shown, since the ends of the CDR3 on it are uncertain; the CDR3 is the one TCRdb lists. This chain connects TRBV9 to TRBJ2-7; the table's D gene call, TRBD1, was not cross checked with the DNA. The CDR3 totals 17 residues, both ends included. Germline CDR1 reads SGDLS; CDR2 reads YYNGEE. The CDR3 spells CASSVGPGTGGSYEQYF.

The chain couples TRBV7-3 to TRBJ1-2; a possible D gene is TRBD1 (6 bases). CDR1 and CDR2 (germline): SGHTA, FQGTGA. This CDR3 comprises 17 residues. V was clipped by 4 bases and J by 6 bases, with 24 bases between them. The CDR3 sequence: CASSSLGQGIGIDGYTF. Here the CDR3 DNA reads TGTGCCAGCAGCTCCTTGGGGCAGGGGATAGGCATTGATGGCTACACCTTC. Complete variable domain (other parts from reference TRBV7-3 and TRBJ1-2): GAGVSQTPSNKVTEKGKYVELRCDPISGHTALYWYRQSLGQGPEFLIYFQGTGAADDSGLPNDRFFAVRPEGSVSTLKIQRTERGDSAVYLCASSSLGQGIGIDGYTFGSGTRLTVV.

The rearrangement links TRBV28 to TRBJ1-3; unclear D gene. The CDR3 sequence is 14 residues long. Per the germline V gene, CDR1 is MDHEN and CDR2 is SYDVKM. Trimming left V 2 bases short and J 4 bases short, with 9 bases between. CDR3 region: CASSLGMDGNTIYF. CDR3 DNA: TGTGCCAGCAGTTTAGGTATGGACGGAAACACCATATATTTT. The full variable domain, rest sourced from reference TRBV28 and TRBJ1-3, is DVKVTQSSRYLVKRTGEKVFLECVQDMDHENMFWYRQDPGLGLRLIYFSYDVKMKEKGDIPEGYSVSREKKERFSLILESASTNQTSMYLCASSLGMDGNTIYFGEGSWLTVV.

This clone was seen just once. The J gene is TRBJ2-7, the V gene TRBV5-1; D may be TRBD2 (7 bases). V was pared by 2 bases and J by 1 base, with 13 bases between. From germline, CDR1 is SGHRS and CDR2 YFSETQ. The length of the CDR3 is 15 residues. CDR3 amino acids: CASSLGTLASYEQYF. The CDR3, as DNA: TGCGCCAGCAGCTTAGGGACACTAGCGTCCTACGAGCAGTACTTC.

By proportion, this clone is medium-sized. A read error is possible here, since a much larger clone lies one base away. The chain links TRBV7-8 to TRBJ2-7, with 7 bases matching TRBD1. The germline V gene has CDR1 SGHVS and CDR2 FQNEAQ. Trimming removed 5 bases from V and 2 bases from J; junction bases left unmatched: 3. CDR3 length equals 13 residues. This CDR3 reads CASSVGQAYEQYF. As DNA, the CDR3 is TGTGCCAGCAGCGTAGGACAGGCCTACGAGCAGTACTTC.

The J gene is TRBJ1-1, the V gene TRBV3-1 (or the pseudogene TRBV3-2); TRBD1 is a possible D gene (6 bases). The CDR3 is 17 amino acids. V was clipped by 0 bases and J by 1 base, with 15 bases between them. Germline values: CDR1 LGHDT, CDR2 YNNKEL (reference sequence). CDR3 DNA: TGTGCCAGCAGCCAAGATCTTTCGGCAGGGGCGAACACTGAAGCTTTCTTT. Its translation is CASSQDLSAGANTEAFF.

There are a few counts of this clone. The chain couples TRBV7-9 to TRBJ2-5; 11 bases match TRBD2. In germline, CDR1 is SEHNR, CDR2 FQNEAQ (reference sequence). V lost 7 bases to trimming and J lost 5 bases; unmatched junction nucleotides: 12. The CDR3 consists of 16 residues. CDR3 bases: TGTGCCAGCACCCCGACTAGCGGGGATACGGGGGAGACCCAGTACTTC. Protein sequence: CASTPTSGDTGETQYF.

This chain joins TRBV27 and TRBJ1-6; D perhaps matches TRBD1 (5 bases). The CDR3 runs 14 residues. Germline CDR1 and CDR2: MNHEY and SMNVEV (reference sequence). Trimming shortened V by 7 bases and J by 3 bases, and 10 bases separated the two germline ends. CDR3 residues: CASKAGDYNSPLHF. The CDR3 DNA follows: TGTGCCAGCAAGGCGGGGGACTATAATTCACCCCTCCACTTT.

The genes are TRBV18 and TRBJ1-2; 8 bases are shared with TRBD1. V lost 1 base, J lost 13 bases, and 11 bases stayed unmatched. The CDR3 loop spans 14 amino acids. Per the germline V gene, CDR1 is KGHSH and CDR2 is LQKENI. The CDR3 is CASSPRTGWDFGTF. In nucleotides, the CDR3 is TGTGCCAGCTCACCACGGACAGGGTGGGACTTCGGCACCTTC. Based on the CDR3 plus reference TRBV18 and TRBJ1-2, the full variable domain is NAGVMQNPRHLVRRRGQEARLRCSPMKGHSHVYWYRQLPEEGLKFMVYLQKENIIDESGMPKERFSAEFPKEGPSILRIQQVVRGDSAAYFCASSPRTGWDFGTFGSGTRLTVV.

This clone has just a few counts. The genes are TRBV11-2 and TRBJ1-2, with D perhaps TRBD1 (5 bases). Germline V CDR1 and CDR2: SGHAT, FQNNGV. CDR3 size: 12 residues. The V gene lost 3 bases and the J gene lost 6 bases, with 8 bases spanning the gap. The CDR3 DNA reads TGTGCCAGCAGCTTGGCAGGGAATGGCTACACCTTC. Its translation: CASSLAGNGYTF.

The V call is TRBV4-3, the J call TRBJ2-3; 10 bases match TRBD2. V shed 1 base and J 6 bases; nucleotides not matched to a gene: 7. There are 16 residues in the CDR3. Germline loops: CDR1 LGHNA, CDR2 YSLEER. For the CDR3, the DNA is TGCGCCAGCAGCCAAGTAGCGGGGGGCGTTCTGGATACGCAGTATTTT. Protein product: CASSQVAGGVLDTQYF.

The chain joins TRBV7-8 to TRBJ2-1; D perhaps matches TRBD2 (6 bases). From germline, CDR1 is SGHVS and CDR2 FQNEAQ. This CDR3 comprises 14 residues. Trimming cost V 4 bases and J 6 bases, with 13 bases left between them. This chain's CDR3 is CASSSGTPGNEQFF. The CDR3 coding sequence is TGTGCCAGCAGCTCCGGGACTCCAGGCAATGAGCAGTTCTTC.

The genes are TRBV5-1 and TRBJ2-7; D unresolved. V lost 3 bases and J 5 bases, leaving 12 bases between the germline ends. CDR1 is SGHRS, CDR2 YFSETQ, per germline. The CDR3 is made up of 13 amino acids. CDR3 nucleotides: TGCGCCAGCAGCTCTTCTCCTCCTGACGAGCAGTACTTC. Translation: CASSSSPPDEQYF.

The CDR3 is CASSITVYSNQPQHF. The CDR3 DNA is TGTGCCAGCAGTATTACAGTTTATAGCAATCAGCCCCAGCATTTT. The J gene is TRBJ1-5, the V gene TRBV6-5; D gene ambiguous. CDR3 length: 15 amino acids. Germline V gene sequence: CDR1 MNHEY, CDR2 SVGAGI. Trimming left V 5 bases short and J 0 bases short, with 11 bases between.

The chain combines TRBV30 with TRBJ1-2; D call uncertain. Germline CDR1 reads GTSNPN; CDR2 reads SVGIG (reference sequence). CDR3 size: 16 residues. Trimming took off 0 bases at V and 7 bases at J, with 21 bases between the two ends. The CDR3 reads CAWSVPGWQATGGYTF. DNA for the CDR3: TGTGCCTGGAGTGTACCGGGTTGGCAGGCAACTGGTGGCTACACCTTC.

Only a few counts were recorded for this clone. The V call is TRBV7-2, the J call TRBJ1-2, with unresolved D. The CDR3 sequence is 13 residues long. From germline, CDR1 is SGHTA and CDR2 FQGNSA. Deletions cut 3 bases from V and 1 base from J, with 6 bases between. CDR3 nucleotide sequence: TGTGCCAGCAGCTTCCCAGTTAACTATGGCTACACCTTC. Its protein product is CASSFPVNYGYTF. Filled out from reference TRBV7-2 and TRBJ1-2, the complete variable domain reads GAGVSQSPSNKVTEKGKDVELRCDPISGHTALYWYRQSLGQGLEFLIYFQGNSAPDKSGLPSDRFSAERTGGSVSTLTIQRTQQEDSAVYLCASSFPVNYGYTFGSGTRLTVV.

The chain combines TRBV6-6 with TRBJ2-7; the match to TRBD1 covers 10 bases. This CDR3 has 14 amino acids. With 4 bases clipped from V and 6 bases from J, the junction kept 6 bases outside the gene matches. Germline assignment: CDR1 MNHNY and CDR2 SVGAGI (reference sequence). CDR3 residues: CASSFDRGRGEQYF. CDR3 bases: TGTGCCAGCAGTTTTGACAGGGGGCGCGGCGAGCAGTACTTC.